This TCR beta chain was profiled in a study of technical replicates of blood from a handful of donors. This clone was observed a handful of times. V was shortened by 3 bases and J by 0 bases, with 11 bases between the two germline ends. The CDR3 has 14 amino acids. The germline V gene encodes CDR1 GTSNPN and CDR2 SVGIG (reference sequence). Libraries were prepared by immunoSEQ multiplex PCR; TCRdb keeps only in-frame clonotypes and omits some of them. The sample lists around 61,000 clones, roughly 97% occurring once. The chain is built from TRBV30 and TRBJ2-5, with D perhaps TRBD2 (6 bases). Sequenced: T cells isolated from PBMCs. The sequence came from a human donor in good health. This CDR3 is CAWSAGRYQETQYF. CDR3 nucleotides: TGTGCCTGGAGCGCGGGACGGTACCAAGAGACCCAGTACTTC.